This T cell receptor (beta chain) was recovered during a study of vaccination and CD4 T cells after COVID-19. Across the whole study: Post-COVID samples had a sampling time that fell a median approximately 93 days after diagnosis (range 35 to 161). The post-vaccine samples came a median roughly 70 days after dose two (range 14 to 241).

The V end lost 2 bases, the J end lost 0 bases, and 8 bases lay between the germline ends. The CDR3 has 14 amino acids. The germline CDR1 and CDR2 sequences are DFQATT and SNEGSKA (reference sequence). Sample treatment: roughly ten-day PBMC culture with coronavirus spike peptide pools or control peptides (ViraFEST assay). Following expansion of antigen-specific T cells with peptide pools, ViraFEST then sequenced TCRs. In regard to this clonotype: Its antigen remains unknown.

Researchers used the Oncomine TCR Beta short-read assay to sequence DNA from cultured CD4+ T cells. TCRdb passed the PCR reads through MiXCR, listing each CDR3 protein once. The profile shows 12,000 or so distinct CDR3 sequences, over 55% of them singletons. Sequenced sample: CD4+ T cells from blood, cultured in vitro. The chain has TRBV20-1 and TRBJ2-4; no reliable D call. This TCR came from a human donor who had recovered from COVID-19. CDR3 sequence reads: CSARRWLAKNIQYF. The DNA for the CDR3 is TGCAGTGCTAGACGTTGGCTAGCCAAAAACATTCAGTACTTC.